This entry lists 17 T cell receptor beta chains sequenced from one sample in a study of cytomegalovirus exposure and HLA in healthy donors. 60 Vbeta and 13 Jbeta primers were used in PCR. TCRdb's table, derived via immunoSEQ multiplex PCR, lists solely in-frame clones and lacks some. Of hundreds of thousands of clones in the sample, over 65% were seen once. Sample: PBMCs. The receptors were gathered from a man aged 18 to 35 in good health and CMV-seronegative.

The chain couples TRBV30 to TRBJ1-1; TRBD1 might be the D (5 bases). Deletions cut 4 bases from V and 4 bases from J, with 13 bases between. The CDR3 contains 13 residues. Germline V CDR1 and CDR2: GTSNPN, SVGIG (reference sequence). The CDR3 reads CAWTDLGGTEAFF. DNA for the CDR3: TGTGCCTGGACCGACCTCGGGGGCACTGAAGCTTTCTTT.

This chain connects TRBV5-1 to TRBJ2-3; perhaps TRBD2 as D (5 bases). Trimming took off 0 bases at V and 6 bases at J, with 8 bases between the two ends. Germline CDR1 SGHRS, CDR2 YFSETQ. This CDR3 spans 13 amino acids. Here the CDR3 reads CASSLDGLDTQYF. The DNA for the CDR3 is TGCGCCAGCAGCTTGGACGGACTTGATACGCAGTATTTT.

The chain recombines TRBV2 with TRBJ2-6; 15 bases are shared with TRBD2. V gave up 7 bases and J gave up 1 base; unmatched junction bases: 2. The germline V gene encodes CDR1 SNHLY and CDR2 FYNNEI. This CDR3 spans 17 amino acids. The CDR3 is CASTGLAGGSGANVLTF. CDR3 coding DNA: TGTGCCAGCACCGGACTAGCGGGAGGGTCTGGGGCCAACGTCCTGACTTTC.

This clone was counted a few times. The genes are TRBV19 and TRBJ2-6; a possible D gene is TRBD1 (6 bases). CDR1 and CDR2 (germline): LNHDA, SQIVND (reference sequence). The V gene lost 8 bases and the J gene lost 0 bases, with 11 bases spanning the gap. This CDR3 comprises 15 residues. Written as DNA, the CDR3 is TGTGCCAGTGGACAGCGCGACTCTGGGGCCAACGTCCTGACTTTC. It codes for CASGQRDSGANVLTF.

The chain carries TRBV6-5 and TRBJ2-2; 12 nucleotides match TRBD2. This CDR3 is 15 amino acids long. Germline CDR1 is MNHEY and CDR2 is SVGAGI. J lost 8 bases, V lost 5 bases, and 6 bases had no gene match. The CDR3 spells CASSRLAGAPGELFF. CDR3 DNA sequence: TGTGCCAGCAGTAGACTAGCGGGAGCCCCAGGGGAGCTGTTTTTT.

This clone was counted a single time. V and J are TRBV19 and TRBJ1-1, with D uncertain. V was shortened by 6 bases and J by 0 bases, with 17 bases between the two germline ends. The CDR3 totals 16 residues. Germline CDR1 reads LNHDA; CDR2 reads SQIVND (reference sequence). This chain's CDR3 is CASSASGRLMNTEAFF. The DNA of the CDR3 is TGTGCCAGTAGCGCTTCGGGGAGACTAATGAACACTGAAGCTTTCTTT.

The chain couples TRBV29-1 to TRBJ2-1; 7 nucleotides agree with TRBD2. Germline CDR1 reads SQVTM; CDR2 reads ANQGSEA. The CDR3 loop spans 14 amino acids. Here the CDR3 reads CSVDLAERINEQFF. CDR3 DNA sequence: TGCAGTGTAGACCTAGCGGAAAGGATCAATGAGCAGTTCTTC.

This chain joins TRBV10-3 and TRBJ2-7; weak D call: TRBD2 (5 bases). In germline, CDR1 is ENHRY, CDR2 SYGVKD. This CDR3 region has 15 residues. V lost 0 bases and J 2 bases, leaving 11 bases between the germline ends. CDR3 sequence: CAISESSAGAYEQYF. The CDR3 region has the DNA TGTGCCATCAGTGAGTCGAGCGCGGGCGCCTACGAGCAGTACTTC.

J is TRBJ2-5 and V is TRBV9; 11 bases match TRBD2. The CDR3 has 15 amino acids. Germline V gene data show CDR1 as SGDLS and CDR2 as YYNGEE. J lost 5 bases, V lost 3 bases, and 6 bases had no gene match. The CDR3 loop reads CASSELAGVGETQYF. For the CDR3, the DNA is TGTGCCAGCAGCGAACTAGCGGGAGTAGGGGAGACCCAGTACTTC. The entire variable domain, with the rest obtained from reference TRBV9 and TRBJ2-5, is as follows: DSGVTQTPKHLITATGQRVTLRCSPRSGDLSVYWYQQSLDQGLQFLIQYYNGEERAKGNILERFSAQQFPDLHSELNLSSLELGDSALYFCASSELAGVGETQYFGPGTRLLVL.

This rearrangement joins TRBV5-8 to TRBJ2-5; D remains ambiguous. The J call is in doubt because the DNA end fits TRBJ2-7 better. The CDR3 has 14 residues. Germline V gives CDR1 SGHTS, CDR2 YDEGEE. CDR3 sequence reads: CASSPGWRRYEQYF. The CDR3, as DNA: TGTGCCAGCAGCCCCGGATGGCGGCGCTACGAGCAGTACTTC.

This CDR3 reads CASSQGQKTYEQYF. DNA of the CDR3: TGCGCCAGCAGCCAGGGACAGAAGACCTACGAGCAGTACTTC. The rearrangement joins TRBV5-1 to TRBJ2-7, with 7 nucleotides matching TRBD1. The V and J ends lost 4 bases and 2 bases, in that order; junction bases with no gene match: 6. This CDR3 comprises 14 residues. Looked up from germline, CDR1 is SGHRS and CDR2 is YFSETQ. Supplemented by reference TRBV5-1 and TRBJ2-7, the full variable domain reads KAGVTQTPRYLIKTRGQQVTLSCSPISGHRSVSWYQQTPGQGLQFLFEYFSETQRNKGNFPGRFSGRQFSNSRSEMNVSTLELGDSALYLCASSQGQKTYEQYFGPGTRLTVT.

The CDR3 protein is CASRHRDTSTDTQYF. The CDR3 coding sequence is TGTGCCAGCAGACACAGGGATACTAGCACAGATACGCAGTATTTT. The chain employs TRBV6-1 and TRBJ2-3; maybe TRBD1 (6 bases). Per the germline V gene, CDR1 is MNHNS and CDR2 is SASEGT. V was clipped by 6 bases and J by 0 bases, with 13 bases between them. CDR3 size: 15 residues.

This sequence joins TRBV30 and TRBJ2-7; TRBD2 matches at 10 bases. Trimming at V came to 2 bases and at J to 5 bases, leaving 9 bases not matched to a gene. Germline loops: CDR1 GTSNPN, CDR2 SVGIG (reference sequence). CDR3 length: 15 amino acids. CDR3 amino acids: CAWSRLAGVTDEQYF. Written as DNA, the CDR3 is TGTGCCTGGAGTCGTCTAGCGGGAGTTACCGACGAGCAGTACTTC.

J is TRBJ1-1 and V is TRBV10-3; 8 nucleotides line up with TRBD1. There are 15 residues in the CDR3. Germline lookup yields CDR1 ENHRY and CDR2 SYGVKD. V was pared by 7 bases and J by 1 base, with 8 bases of the junction left unmatched. CDR3 in amino acids: CAIKGAGGRNTEAFF. The CDR3 nucleotides are TGTGCCATCAAGGGCGCAGGGGGCAGGAACACTGAAGCTTTCTTT.

The V gene is TRBV5-1, the J gene TRBJ2-1; D call uncertain. The CDR3 length is 14 residues. With 2 bases removed from V and 8 bases from J, the gap between germline ends came to 14 bases. Germline CDR1 is SGHRS and CDR2 is YFSETQ. The CDR3 protein is CASSFGSPWDEQFF. Written as DNA, the CDR3 is TGCGCCAGCAGCTTCGGGTCCCCATGGGATGAGCAGTTCTTC.

The V and J genes are TRBV7-2 and TRBJ2-1; 10 bases align to TRBD2. Germline V CDR1 and CDR2: SGHTA, FQGNSA. V lost 5 bases and J lost 2; bases outside the gene matches: 3. The CDR3 loop spans 15 amino acids. This CDR3 reads CASSISGRAYNEQFF. CDR3 sequence (DNA): TGTGCCAGCAGCATAAGCGGGAGGGCCTACAATGAGCAGTTCTTC.

The chain combines TRBV2 with TRBJ1-4, with D tentatively TRBD1 (5 bases). V gave up 3 bases and J gave up 8 bases, with 13 bases separating them. Germline loops: CDR1 SNHLY, CDR2 FYNNEI. CDR3 length equals 14 residues. DNA of the CDR3: TGTGCCAGCAGTGATTGGGCAGGGCCAGAAAAACTGTTTTTT. Protein: CASSDWAGPEKLFF.